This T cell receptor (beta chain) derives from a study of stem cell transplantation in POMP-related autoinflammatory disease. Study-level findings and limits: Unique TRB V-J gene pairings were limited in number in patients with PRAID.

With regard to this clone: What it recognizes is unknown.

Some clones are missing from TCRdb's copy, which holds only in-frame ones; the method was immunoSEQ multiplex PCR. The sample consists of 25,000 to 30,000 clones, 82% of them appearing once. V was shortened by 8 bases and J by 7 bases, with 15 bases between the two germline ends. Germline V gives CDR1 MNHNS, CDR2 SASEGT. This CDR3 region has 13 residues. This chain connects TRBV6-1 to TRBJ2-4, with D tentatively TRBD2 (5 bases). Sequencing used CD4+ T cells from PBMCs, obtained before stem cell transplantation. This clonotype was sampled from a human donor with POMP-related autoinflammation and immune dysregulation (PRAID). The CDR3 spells CASGRASGNIQYF. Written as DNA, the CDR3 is TGTGCCAGCGGCCGGGCGTCGGGGAACATTCAGTACTTC.